This T cell receptor (beta chain) was sequenced in a study of early T cells in non-severe SARS-CoV-2 infection. Background on the study: The authors sequenced bulk RNA from unsorted whole blood, leaving chains unpaired.

CDR1 and CDR2 (germline): GTSNPN, SVGIG (reference sequence). Trimming cost V 3 bases and J 1 base; bases outside gene matches: 8. This CDR3 has 15 amino acids. As part of library construction, unique molecular identifiers were attached to individual cDNA molecules. TCRdb re-called the 5' RACE reads through MiXCR, storing one row per CDR3 protein. This sample has 100,000 to 150,000 distinct CDR3 sequences; about 15% occur once, and the top ten carry just over 20%. Study outcomes and limitations: Lookups in VDJdb leaned toward anti-spike CD8 responses and missed private and CD4 specificities.

To note about this clonotype: Its specificity is not known.

This TCR came from an adult who was a healthcare worker with PCR-confirmed SARS-CoV-2 infection or an uninfected control (not recorded which). The gene calls are TRBV30 and TRBJ1-1; TRBD1 matches at 7 bases. The specimen was whole blood. The CDR3 DNA follows: TGTGCCTGGAGATTTCACGGGACAGAGAACACTGAAGCTTTCTTT. Residues: CAWRFHGTENTEAFF.